The entry that follows covers one T cell receptor beta chain sequence. Its antigen is unknown. The donors were members of the roughly 130-subject validation cohort (separate from the approximately 670-subject first cohort). The repertoire was sequenced with immunoSEQ multiplex PCR; TCRdb's copy has only in-frame clones and lacks some. Among under 200,000 clones, 70% to 90% were seen once, and the ten largest hold 5.5% to 6%. Germline V gives CDR1 SGHNT, CDR2 YENEEA. CDR3 size: 15 residues. V trimming: 3 bases; J trimming: 1 base; junction bases outside the gene matches: 5. This entry is derived from a study of cytomegalovirus exposure and HLA in healthy donors. Whole-study results and caveats: As confirmed in vitro, three CMV-associated chains were specific for CMV antigens. Investigators reported more than 150 TCR beta chains as tied to cytomegalovirus. The majority of TCR sequences were rare, yet some public TCRs appeared in many donors.

The source is a woman in her 30s in good health and CMV-seronegative. The chain recombines TRBV11-3 with TRBJ2-7, with TRBD1 matching 8 bases. Sequenced sample: PBMCs. The CDR3 bases are TGTGCCAGCAGCTTGTTTGGACAGGGATCCTACGAGCAGTACTTC. This gives the protein CASSLFGQGSYEQYF.